These T cell receptor beta chains were read from a single sample in a study of T cell changes during pregnancy in multiple sclerosis. Clones were sequenced by immunoSEQ multiplex PCR, and TCRdb holds only the in-frame ones, with some missing. The sample includes tens of thousands of clones, over 80% of them seen just once. The specimen was peripheral blood, collected in the third trimester of pregnancy. The receptors stem from a female donor in good health, enrolled as a control in a pregnancy study. Each CDR3 is given with its conserved first and last residue. A D gene is named only where the DNA matches it firmly. Only part of the rows carry a size: once, few, many, or a class if the clone is expanded.

TRBD1	TRBV27	TRBJ2-5	-	CASSRQGETQYF	TGTGCCAGCAGTAGACAGGGGGAGACCCAGTACTTC
TRBD2	TRBV5-1	TRBJ2-2	-	CASSSSGINTGELFF	TGCGCCAGCAGTTCCAGCGGGATAAACACCGGGGAGCTGTTTTTT
TRBD1	TRBV2	TRBJ2-7	-	CASSSRGQGLYEQYF	TGTGCCAGCAGTTCCCGGGGACAGGGGTTATACGAGCAGTACTTC
TRBD2	TRBV11-2	TRBJ2-5	-	CASRHPSGGPKETQYF	TGTGCCAGCAGGCACCCTAGCGGGGGGCCTAAAGAGACCCAGTACTTC
TRBD1	TRBV28	TRBJ1-2	-	CASTLANRGNYGYTF	TGTGCCAGCACCTTAGCTAACAGGGGTAACTATGGCTACACCTTC
TRBD1	TRBV28	TRBJ1-2	-	CASSRGGTGPYGYTF	TGTGCCAGCAGTAGGGGCGGGACAGGGCCCTATGGCTACACCTTC
-	TRBV11-2	TRBJ2-7	-	CASSTTVAYEQYF	TGTGCCAGCAGCACAACAGTCGCCTACGAGCAGTACTTC
TRBD2	TRBV19	TRBJ2-5	-	CASSIERLAGGLETQYF	TGTGCCAGTAGTATAGAACGGCTAGCGGGGGGCCTGGAGACCCAGTACTTC
-	TRBV6-1	TRBJ1-5	few	CASSEWANQPQHF	TGTGCCAGCAGTGAATGGGCGAATCAGCCCCAGCATTTT
TRBD1	TRBV13	TRBJ2-7	-	CASSFTGQGMYEQYF	TGTGCCAGCAGCTTCACGGGACAGGGGATGTACGAGCAGTACTTC
-	TRBV19	TRBJ2-3	-	CASSIRGSYTDTQYF	TGTGCCAGTAGTATTAGGGGGTCTTACACAGATACGCAGTATTTT
TRBD1	TRBV28	TRBJ2-7	-	CASTLARGYEQYF	TGTGCCAGCACGCTAGCCAGGGGGTACGAGCAGTACTTC
TRBD1	TRBV5-4	TRBJ1-1	-	CASSLNRGQDTEAFF	TGTGCCAGCAGCTTAAACAGGGGCCAGGACACTGAAGCTTTCTTT
-	TRBV4-3	TRBJ1-1	-	CASSQDGRHPGTEAFF	TGCGCCAGCAGCCAAGACGGGAGACACCCGGGCACTGAAGCTTTCTTT
-	TRBV29-1	TRBJ2-1	-	CSVAQASYNEQFF	TGCAGCGTTGCTCAGGCATCCTACAATGAGCAGTTCTTC
-	TRBV10-3	TRBJ2-6	once	CAISVTSGSGANVLTF	TGTGCCATCAGTGTGACTTCCGGCTCTGGGGCCAACGTCCTGACTTTC
-	TRBV5-1	TRBJ2-7	-	CASSRDSHEQYF	TGCGCCAGCAGCCGAGACAGCCACGAGCAGTACTTC
TRBD1	TRBV18	TRBJ1-5	-	CASSPGTGERGNQPQHF	TGTGCCAGCTCACCCGGGACAGGGGAGAGGGGCAATCAGCCCCAGCATTTT
TRBD1	TRBV27	TRBJ1-2	-	CASSPGQHYGYTF	TGTGCCAGCAGTCCGGGACAGCACTATGGCTACACCTTC
-	TRBV7-2	TRBJ2-5	-	CASSLGHFQETQYF	TGTGCCAGCAGCTTAGGACACTTCCAAGAGACCCAGTACTTC
-	TRBV7-9	TRBJ2-7	-	CASSPGEASGRTYEQYF	TGTGCCAGCAGCCCCGGGGAGGCCAGCGGACGAACCTACGAGCAGTACTTC
TRBD1	TRBV7-8	TRBJ1-1	once	CASSLTGRGKNLNTEAFF	TGTGCCAGCAGCTTGACAGGGCGAGGGAAAAACTTGAACACTGAAGCTTTCTTT
TRBD2	TRBV5-4	TRBJ2-1	-	CASRSGADFSYNEQFF	TGTGCCAGCAGGAGCGGGGCGGATTTCTCCTACAATGAGCAGTTCTTC
-	TRBV5-1	TRBJ2-2	-	CASSLAAGKEDVNTGELFF	TGCGCCAGCAGCTTGGCTGCGGGGAAGGAAGACGTGAACACCGGGGAGCTGTTTTTT
TRBD1	TRBV28	TRBJ1-1	-	CASRRQDRVTEAFF	TGTGCCAGCAGACGACAGGACAGGGTCACTGAAGCTTTCTTT
TRBD2	TRBV5-1	TRBJ2-3	-	CASSLVAGGPQDTQYF	TGCGCCAGCAGCTTGGTAGCGGGGGGGCCCCAAGATACGCAGTATTTT
TRBD1	TRBV29-1	TRBJ2-1	once	CSVGQGRWYNEQFF	TGCAGCGTTGGACAGGGAAGGTGGTACAATGAGCAGTTCTTC
TRBD1	TRBV6-6	TRBJ1-6	-	CASSRRGQGNSPPHF	TGTGCCAGCAGTAGAAGGGGACAGGGAAATTCACCCCCCCACTTT
-	TRBV27	TRBJ2-3	-	CASSPSDIHTDTQYF	TGTGCCAGCAGTCCATCGGACATACACACAGATACGCAGTATTTT
TRBD1	TRBV5-1	TRBJ1-2	-	CASSQGDTFYGYTF	TGCGCCAGCAGCCAGGGGGACACATTCTATGGCTACACCTTC
TRBD1	TRBV4-1	TRBJ1-3	-	CASSQLGQAAGNTIYF	TGCGCCAGCAGCCAGCTGGGACAGGCCGCTGGAAACACCATATATTTT
-	TRBV5-1	TRBJ1-1	-	CASSFGGRAEAFF	TGCGCCAGCAGCTTCGGGGGGCGGGCTGAAGCTTTCTTT
-	TRBV21-1	TRBJ1-4	-	CASSKEETQSREKLFF	TGTGCCAGCAGCAAAGAGGAGACCCAGTCGAGGGAAAAACTGTTTTTT
-	TRBV7-3	TRBJ1-1	once	CASSLRSDRGRGWNTEAFF	TGTGCCAGCAGCCTACGGTCGGACAGAGGGCGAGGGTGGAACACTGAAGCTTTCTTT
TRBD1	TRBV4-1	TRBJ2-7	-	CASSQIGQASLEQYF	TGCGCCAGCAGCCAGATAGGACAGGCATCTCTCGAGCAGTACTTC
TRBD1	TRBV28	TRBJ1-2	-	CASRTGTGTWGYGYTF	TGTGCCAGCAGAACCGGGACAGGGACTTGGGGCTATGGCTACACCTTC
TRBD2	TRBV6-1	TRBJ2-5	few	CASSEEDGGAKTQYF	TGTGCCAGCAGTGAGGAGGACGGGGGGGCAAAGACCCAGTACTTC
-	TRBV14	TRBJ2-7	-	CASSSGLYEQYF	TGTGCCAGCAGCTCAGGACTTTACGAGCAGTACTTC
-	TRBV7-9	TRBJ1-5	once	CASSLEANQPQHF	TGTGCCAGCAGCTTAGAAGCGAATCAGCCCCAGCATTTT
TRBD2	TRBV6-4	TRBJ2-1	few	CASSDSDGTSGDEQFF	TGTGCCAGCAGTGACTCGGACGGGACTAGCGGCGATGAGCAGTTCTTC
-	TRBV4-2	TRBJ2-5	-	CASSQDPNGGRETQYF	TGTGCCAGCAGCCAAGATCCTAACGGTGGGCGAGAGACCCAGTACTTC
-	TRBV5-1	TRBJ2-1	-	CASSLTQVNEQFF	TGCGCCAGCAGCTTGACTCAGGTTAACGAGCAGTTCTTC
TRBD1	TRBV6-1	TRBJ1-1	once	CASSEVPGQEDPQAFF	TGTGCCAGCAGTGAAGTACCGGGACAGGAAGACCCTCAAGCTTTCTTT
TRBD1	TRBV10-3	TRBJ1-3	-	CAISGTGRSGNTIYF	TGTGCCATCAGTGGGACAGGGCGGTCGGGAAACACCATATATTTT
TRBD1	TRBV7-8	TRBJ1-6	-	CASSVAGTGISPLHF	TGTGCCAGCAGCGTTGCCGGGACAGGGATTTCACCCCTCCACTTT
-	TRBV27	TRBJ2-2	-	CASSSRQVGGELFF	TGTGCCAGCAGCTCCAGACAGGTGGGCGGGGAGCTGTTTTTT
-	TRBV19	TRBJ1-2	-	CASSILHGQGTHGYTF	TGTGCCAGTAGTATCCTTCACGGCCAGGGTACGCATGGCTACACCTTC
TRBD2	TRBV19	TRBJ2-7	-	CASSPPGTPGREQYF	TGTGCCAGTAGTCCGCCGGGGACGCCCGGGAGGGAGCAGTACTTC
TRBD1	TRBV5-1	TRBJ2-6	-	CASSLVGQGVIGSGANVLTF	TGCGCCAGCAGCTTGGTAGGACAGGGGGTGATAGGCTCTGGGGCCAACGTCCTGACTTTC
TRBD2	TRBV28	TRBJ2-3	-	CASSYGTSGINTQYF	TGTGCCAGCAGTTACGGGACTAGCGGGATAAATACGCAGTATTTT
-	TRBV5-4	TRBJ2-2	-	CASSLDQLQGGGELFF	TGTGCCAGCAGCTTGGATCAGTTACAGGGTGGCGGGGAGCTGTTTTTT
-	TRBV5-5	TRBJ1-3	once	CASSWGGPQLRNTIYF	TGTGCCAGCAGCTGGGGGGGACCTCAACTACGAAACACCATATATTTT
TRBD1	TRBV2	TRBJ2-2	-	CASSLRQGGGGELFF	TGTGCCAGCAGTTTAAGACAGGGTGGCGGCGGGGAGCTGTTTTTT
TRBD2	TRBV27	TRBJ2-5	-	CASSLSAGAGVRETQYF	TGTGCCAGCAGTTTATCGGCGGGAGCGGGGGTAAGAGAGACCCAGTACTTC
TRBD1	TRBV19	TRBJ1-5	-	CASSISGGISNQPQHF	TGTGCCAGTAGTATTTCAGGGGGAATAAGCAATCAGCCCCAGCATTTT
-	TRBV5-1	TRBJ2-7	-	CASSLRQDYEQYF	TGCGCCAGCAGCCTCCGACAGGACTACGAGCAGTACTTC
TRBD2	TRBV7-9	TRBJ2-2	-	CASSLVAGGSTGELFF	TGTGCCAGCAGCCTCGTAGCGGGAGGATCCACCGGGGAGCTGTTTTTT
TRBD2	TRBV27	TRBJ2-5	-	CASSLGGGAGGTQYF	TGTGCCAGCAGTTTGGGCGGGGGGGCTGGGGGGACCCAGTACTTC
-	TRBV27	TRBJ2-2	-	CASSFSTGELFF	TGTGCCAGCAGTTTCAGTACCGGGGAGCTGTTTTTT
-	TRBV5-4	TRBJ2-2	-	CASSLDQGTGELFF	TGTGCCAGCAGCTTGGATCAGGGCACCGGGGAGCTGTTTTTT